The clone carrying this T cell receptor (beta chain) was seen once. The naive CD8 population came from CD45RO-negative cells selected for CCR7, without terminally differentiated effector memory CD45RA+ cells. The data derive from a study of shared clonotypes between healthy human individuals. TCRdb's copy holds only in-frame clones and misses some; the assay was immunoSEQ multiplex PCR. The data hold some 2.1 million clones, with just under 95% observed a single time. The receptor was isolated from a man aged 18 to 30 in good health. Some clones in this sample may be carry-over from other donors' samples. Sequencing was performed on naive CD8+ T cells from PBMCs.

This CDR3 reads CASSHLTGGIGNEQFF. The CDR3 nucleotides read TGTGCCAGCAGCCACCTGACAGGGGGAATAGGCAATGAGCAGTTCTTC. The genes are TRBV5-4 and TRBJ2-1, with 9 bases fitting TRBD1. Trimming removed 4 bases from V and 6 bases from J; junction bases left unmatched: 11. The CDR3 runs to 16 residues. CDR1 is SGHNT, CDR2 YYREEE, per germline (reference sequence).